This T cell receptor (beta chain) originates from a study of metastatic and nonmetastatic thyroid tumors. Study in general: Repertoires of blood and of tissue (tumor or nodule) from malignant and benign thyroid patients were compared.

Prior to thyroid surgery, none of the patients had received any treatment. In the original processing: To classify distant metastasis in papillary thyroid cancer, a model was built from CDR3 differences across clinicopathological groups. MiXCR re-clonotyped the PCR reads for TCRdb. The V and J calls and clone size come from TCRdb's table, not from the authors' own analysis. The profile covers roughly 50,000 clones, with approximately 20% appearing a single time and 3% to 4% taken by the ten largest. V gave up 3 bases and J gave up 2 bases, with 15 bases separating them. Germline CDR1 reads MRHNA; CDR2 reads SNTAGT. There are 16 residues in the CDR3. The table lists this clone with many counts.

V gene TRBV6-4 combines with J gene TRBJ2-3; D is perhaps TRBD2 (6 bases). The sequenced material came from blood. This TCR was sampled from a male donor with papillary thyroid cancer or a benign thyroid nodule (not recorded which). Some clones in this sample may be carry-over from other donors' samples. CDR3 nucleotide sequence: TGTGCCAGCAGTGAATCAGGGACTGACTACACAGATACGCAGTATTTT. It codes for CASSESGTDYTDTQYF.